This T cell receptor (beta chain) stems from a study of spatial heterogeneity in lung cancer. Notes on the study in general: At tumor resection, ubiquitous expanded TCRs were detected in blood more often than later.

The CDR3 has 13 residues. Trimming stripped 3 bases from V and 1 base from J, with 6 bases between. One entry per CDR3 protein, called by TCRdb with MiXCR from the 5' RACE reads. The sample records 20,000 to 25,000 distinct CDR3 sequences, 5.5% to 8% being singletons. This clonotype was counted many times. No antigen is known for it. Described time point: sample taken at primary tumor resection. Sequencing of whole RNA from tumor, nontumor lung or frozen PBMC involved no sorting. The TCR was taken from a male donor with early-stage non-small cell lung cancer. The sequences come from PBMCs, collected at surgery. V and J are TRBV12-3 or TRBV12-4 and TRBJ1-1; the D is unclear. Here the CDR3 DNA reads TGTGCCAGCAGTTTGAAAGCGAACACTGAAGCTTTCTTT. Amino acid sequence: CASSLKANTEAFF.